This T cell receptor (beta chain) was sequenced during a study of early T cells in non-severe SARS-CoV-2 infection. About the study: It was bulk RNA from unsorted whole blood that was sequenced, and the chains were unpaired.

This clonotype was detected ten times or more. The CDR3 extends over 15 amino acids. With 3 bases removed from V and 8 bases from J, the gap between germline ends came to 17 bases. CDR1 is LGHDT, CDR2 YNNKEL, per germline (reference sequence). Using its own MiXCR run on the 5' RACE reads, TCRdb lists one record per CDR3 protein. The sample has about 35,000 distinct CDR3 sequences, 5% to 6.5% seen once. The chain couples TRBV3-1 to TRBJ2-1; possible D gene TRBD2, 6 bases. The source is an adult who was a healthcare worker with PCR-confirmed SARS-CoV-2 infection or an uninfected control (not recorded which). Sequencing was carried out using whole blood. This chain's CDR3 is CASSQTTSRGDEQFF. The CDR3 region has the DNA TGTGCCAGCAGCCAGACTACTAGCAGAGGCGATGAGCAGTTCTTC.